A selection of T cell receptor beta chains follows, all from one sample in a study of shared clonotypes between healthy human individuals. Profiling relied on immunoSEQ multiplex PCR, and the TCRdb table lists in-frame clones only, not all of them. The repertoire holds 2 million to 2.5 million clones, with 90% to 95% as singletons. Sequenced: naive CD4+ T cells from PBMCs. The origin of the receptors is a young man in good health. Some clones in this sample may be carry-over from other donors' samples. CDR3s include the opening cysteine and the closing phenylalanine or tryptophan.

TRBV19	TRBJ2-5	CASSPTGQQETQYF
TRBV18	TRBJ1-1	CASSPAENTEAFF
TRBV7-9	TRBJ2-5	CASSPRGTETQYF
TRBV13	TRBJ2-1	CASSFVSGNEQFF
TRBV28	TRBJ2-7	CASSRTFLAEQYF
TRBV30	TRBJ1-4	CALRQDATNEKLFF
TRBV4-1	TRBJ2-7	CASSHLQIFGTGGTEQYF
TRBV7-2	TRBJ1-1	CASSTGQGPEAFF
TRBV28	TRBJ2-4	CASSSQRLAKNIQYF
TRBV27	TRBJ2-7	CASSLKPGLSSYEQYF
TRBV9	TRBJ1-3	CASSVTFSQGTSGNTIYF
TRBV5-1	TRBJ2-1	CASSLDPRRGGEQFF
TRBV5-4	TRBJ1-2	CASRLPGQGPLGGYTF
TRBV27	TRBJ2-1	CASSSGLSSYNEQFF
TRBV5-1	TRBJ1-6	CASSLGGADNSPLHF
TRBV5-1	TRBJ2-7	CASSLVGAPSGIREQYF
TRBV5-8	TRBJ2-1	CASSLGWFEQFF
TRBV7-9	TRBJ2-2	CASSSRGTGELFF
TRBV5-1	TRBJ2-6	CASSLTLDGANVLTF
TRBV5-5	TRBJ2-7	CASSPMGTGSNEQYF
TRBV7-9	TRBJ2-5	CASSLASTSGLTQYF
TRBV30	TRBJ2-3	CAWTLGPDTQYF
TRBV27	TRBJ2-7	CASSPRAGARHEQYF
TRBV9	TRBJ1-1	CASSPSRPGQKNTEAFF
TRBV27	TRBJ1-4	CASSSTAAYANEKLFF
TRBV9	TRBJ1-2	CASSRLGTSASYTF
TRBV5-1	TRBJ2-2	CASSYGQGLSINTGELFF
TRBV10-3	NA	CASAGGRYEQYF
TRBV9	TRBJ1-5	CASSPGGGASNQPQHF
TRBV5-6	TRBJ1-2	CASSLRQSYGYTF
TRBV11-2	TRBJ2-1	CASSLGRNNEQFF
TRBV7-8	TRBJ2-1	CASSWDRDNEQFF
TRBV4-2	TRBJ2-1	CASSLQSGSPYNEQFF
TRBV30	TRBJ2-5	CAWSFFPVETQYF
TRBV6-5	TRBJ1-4	CASSYRQGAANEKLFF
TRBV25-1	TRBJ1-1	CASSEKGTGNTEAFF
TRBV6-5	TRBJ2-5	CASSSVPGQETQYF
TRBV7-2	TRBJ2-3	CASSLATDTDTQYF
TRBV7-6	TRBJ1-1	CASSSSRDREAFF
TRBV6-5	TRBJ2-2	CATKRDPNTGELFF
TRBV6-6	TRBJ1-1	CASSYSKNTEAFF